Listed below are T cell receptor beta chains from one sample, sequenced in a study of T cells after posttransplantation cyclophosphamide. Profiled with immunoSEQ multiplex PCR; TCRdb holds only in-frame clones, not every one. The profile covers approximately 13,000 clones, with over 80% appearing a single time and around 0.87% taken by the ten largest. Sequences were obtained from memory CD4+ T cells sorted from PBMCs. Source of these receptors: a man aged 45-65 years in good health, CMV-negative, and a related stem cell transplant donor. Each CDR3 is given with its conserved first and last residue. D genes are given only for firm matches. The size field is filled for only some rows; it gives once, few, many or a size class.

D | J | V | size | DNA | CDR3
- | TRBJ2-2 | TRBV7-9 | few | TGTGCCAGCATGGGACAGAACACCGGGGAGCTGTTTTTT | CASMGQNTGELFF
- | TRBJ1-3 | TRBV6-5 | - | TGTGCCAGTTTCAACGGGAACACCATATATTTT | CASFNGNTIYF
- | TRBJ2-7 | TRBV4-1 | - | TGCGCCAGCAGCCAAGATCGGGGTTACGAGCAGTACTTC | CASSQDRGYEQYF
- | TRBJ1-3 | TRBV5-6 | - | TGTGCCAGCAGCTGGGGCGGTACGGCCGTCTCTGGAAACACCATATATTTT | CASSWGGTAVSGNTIYF
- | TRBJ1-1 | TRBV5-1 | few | TGCGCCAGCAGCTTGGGAGCGGGGGGCACTGAAGCTTTCTTT | CASSLGAGGTEAFF
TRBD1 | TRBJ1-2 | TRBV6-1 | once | TGTGCCAGCAGTGCGTCGGGGTTCAGGGGGGGCTACACCTTC | CASSASGFRGGYTF
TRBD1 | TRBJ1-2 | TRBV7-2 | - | TGTGCCAGCAGCTTAGCGGGACAGAGTTATGGCTACACCTTC | CASSLAGQSYGYTF
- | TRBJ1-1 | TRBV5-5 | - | TGTGCCAGCAGCACCGAAGGGGGGGTAAGGAGCACTGAAGCTTTCTTT | CASSTEGGVRSTEAFF
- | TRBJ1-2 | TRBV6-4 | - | TGTGCCAGCAGATCGACAGACTATGGCTACACCTTC | CASRSTDYGYTF
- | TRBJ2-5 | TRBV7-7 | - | TGTGCCAGCAGCTTAAGTCCCGGGGGCCAAGAGACCCAGTACTTC | CASSLSPGGQETQYF
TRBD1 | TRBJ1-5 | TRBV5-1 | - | TGCGCCAGCAGCTTGGGACAGGGAGGCAATCAGCCCCAGCATTTT | CASSLGQGGNQPQHF
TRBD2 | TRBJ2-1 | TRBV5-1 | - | TGCGCCACATCCCCGGGGGGGGCCTACAATGAGCAGTTCTTC | CATSPGGAYNEQFF
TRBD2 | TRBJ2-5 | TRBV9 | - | TGTGCCAGCAGCCCGCGGACTAGCGGGGGCGTTTGGGGAGAGACCCAGTACTTC | CASSPRTSGGVWGETQYF
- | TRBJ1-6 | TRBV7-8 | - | TGTGCCAGCAGCTTAGTATCGGGGAATTCACCCCTCCACTTT | CASSLVSGNSPLHF
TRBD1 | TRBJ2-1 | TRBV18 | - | TGTGCCAGCTCACCCCGGACAGGGACCTACAATGAGCAGTTCTTC | CASSPRTGTYNEQFF
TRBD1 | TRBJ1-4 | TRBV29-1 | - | TGCAGCGCAGCCCCGGGACAGGGTGATGAAAAACTGTTTTTT | CSAAPGQGDEKLFF
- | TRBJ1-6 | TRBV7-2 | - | TGTGCCAGCAGCTTAGTGGCAGGGCTTGAATCACCCCTCCACTTT | CASSLVAGLESPLHF
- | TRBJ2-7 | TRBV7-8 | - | TGTGCCAGCAGCACCAACACAGGCGAGCAGTACTTC | CASSTNTGEQYF
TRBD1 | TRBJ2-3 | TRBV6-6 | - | TGTGCCAGCAGTCGGACAGGGGGCACAGATACGCAGTATTTT | CASSRTGGTDTQYF
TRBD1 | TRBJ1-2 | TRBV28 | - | TGTGCCAGCAGTTTCTCGGACAGGGTAAACTATGGCTACACCTTC | CASSFSDRVNYGYTF
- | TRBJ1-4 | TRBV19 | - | TGTGCCAGTAGTCTAGACAGACGGAGTGAAAAACTGTTTTTT | CASSLDRRSEKLFF
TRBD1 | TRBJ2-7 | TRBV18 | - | TGTGCCAGCTCACCTCGGACAGGCCTCCCCTACGAGCAGTACTTC | CASSPRTGLPYEQYF